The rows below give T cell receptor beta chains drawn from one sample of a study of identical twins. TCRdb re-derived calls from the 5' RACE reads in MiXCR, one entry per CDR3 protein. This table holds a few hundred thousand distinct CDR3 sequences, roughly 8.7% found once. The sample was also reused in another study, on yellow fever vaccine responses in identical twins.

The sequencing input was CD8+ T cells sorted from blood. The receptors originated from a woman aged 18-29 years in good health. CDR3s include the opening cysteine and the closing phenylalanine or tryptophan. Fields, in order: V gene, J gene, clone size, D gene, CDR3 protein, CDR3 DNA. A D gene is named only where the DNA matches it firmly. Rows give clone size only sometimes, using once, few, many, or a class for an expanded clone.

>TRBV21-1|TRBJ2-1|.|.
CASSRLAVPGYTYNEQFF
TGTGCCAGCAGCAGACTAGCGGTCCCTGGCTATACCTACAATGAGCAGTTCTTC
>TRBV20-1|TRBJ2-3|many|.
CSARDPRATDTQYF
TGCAGTGCTAGAGATCCAAGGGCCACAGATACGCAGTATTTT
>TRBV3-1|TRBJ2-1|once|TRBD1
CASSPGTGNSYYNEQFF
TGTGCCAGCAGCCCCGGGACAGGGAACTCTTACTACAATGAGCAGTTCTTC
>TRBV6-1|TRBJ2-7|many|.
CASSEPGLIYEQYF
TGTGCCAGCAGTGAACCGGGACTTATCTACGAGCAGTACTTC
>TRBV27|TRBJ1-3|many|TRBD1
CASSITGDPGNTIYF
TGTGCCAGCAGTATTACAGGGGATCCTGGAAACACCATATATTTT
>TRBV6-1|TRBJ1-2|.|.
CASSQQGADYGYTF
TGTGCCAGCAGTCAACAGGGAGCGGACTATGGCTACACCTTC
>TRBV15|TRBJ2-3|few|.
CATSLAIGTQYF
TGTGCCACCAGCTTGGCCATCGGTACGCAGTATTTT
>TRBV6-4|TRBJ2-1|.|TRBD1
CASITPTGFDEQFF
TGTGCCAGCATTACCCCGACAGGGTTCGATGAGCAGTTCTTC
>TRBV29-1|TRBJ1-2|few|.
CSVSGPLNYGYTF
TGCAGCGTTTCGGGACCCCTAAACTATGGCTACACCTTC
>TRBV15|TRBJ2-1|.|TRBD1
CATSRFQGDNEQFF
TGTGCCACCAGCAGATTCCAGGGGGACAATGAGCAGTTCTTC
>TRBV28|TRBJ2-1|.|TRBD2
CASSTKAGTSGPDSYNEQFF
TGTGCCAGCAGTACGAAGGCCGGGACTAGCGGGCCCGACTCCTACAATGAGCAGTTCTTC
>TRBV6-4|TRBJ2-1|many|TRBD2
CASSPLAGEGNEQFF
TGTGCCAGCAGCCCACTAGCGGGAGAGGGCAATGAGCAGTTCTTC
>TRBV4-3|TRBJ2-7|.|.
CASAFGQGGQSYEQYF
TGCGCCAGCGCGTTTGGTCAGGGGGGGCAGAGCTACGAGCAGTACTTC
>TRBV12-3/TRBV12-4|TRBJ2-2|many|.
CASSRGVSGELFF
TGTGCCAGCAGTAGAGGGGTTTCCGGGGAGCTGTTTTTT
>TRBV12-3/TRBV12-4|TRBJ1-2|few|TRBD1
CASSEPGQDLGYTF
TGTGCCAGCAGCGAACCAGGACAGGATCTTGGCTACACCTTC
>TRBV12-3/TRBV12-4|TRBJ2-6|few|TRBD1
CASSHRTGAGANVLTF
TGTGCCAGCAGCCATCGCACAGGGGCTGGGGCCAACGTCCTGACTTTC